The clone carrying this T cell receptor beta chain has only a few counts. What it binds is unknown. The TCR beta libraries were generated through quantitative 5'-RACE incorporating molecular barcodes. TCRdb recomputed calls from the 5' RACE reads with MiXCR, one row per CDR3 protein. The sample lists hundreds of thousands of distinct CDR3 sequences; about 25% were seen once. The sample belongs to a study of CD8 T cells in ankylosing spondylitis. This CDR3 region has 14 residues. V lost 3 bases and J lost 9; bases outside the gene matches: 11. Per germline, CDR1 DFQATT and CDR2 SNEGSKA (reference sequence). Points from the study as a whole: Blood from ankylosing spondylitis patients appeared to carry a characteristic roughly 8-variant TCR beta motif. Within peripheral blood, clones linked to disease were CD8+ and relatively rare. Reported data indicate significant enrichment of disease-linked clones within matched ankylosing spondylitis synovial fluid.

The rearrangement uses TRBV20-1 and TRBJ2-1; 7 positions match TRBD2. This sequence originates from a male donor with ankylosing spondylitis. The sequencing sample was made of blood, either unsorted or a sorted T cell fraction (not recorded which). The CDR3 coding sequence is TGCAGTGCTAGTGTCGCAGCCTGGGGGGGTGAGCAGTTCTTC. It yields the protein CSASVAAWGGEQFF.